These T cell receptor beta chains were read from a single sample in a study of glioma-infiltrating T cells. TCRdb reanalysed the multiplex PCR reads using MiXCR and keeps one entry per CDR3 protein. The table has 300,000 to 400,000 distinct CDR3 sequences, 41% seen once; the top ten hold around 13%. The source material was glioma tissue, nonneoplastic brain tissue, or PBMCs (not recorded which). The receptors stem from a human donor with low-grade glioma or glioblastoma, undergoing nonglioma brain surgery, or in good health (not recorded which). Both conserved end residues are part of each CDR3. Fields, in order: CDR3 protein, J gene, V gene.

CASSRSRDQPQHF | TRBJ1-5 | TRBV10-2
CGSSLFGGELFF | TRBJ2-2 | TRBV28
CASASRLENYGYTF | TRBJ1-2 | TRBV28
CASSLWRIGANWQFF | TRBJ2-1 | TRBV7-2
CASSPPEGPPAGYEQYF | TRBJ2-7 | TRBV18
CSASQTGGFTGELFF | TRBJ2-2 | TRBV20-1
CSARVSGYEQFF | TRBJ2-1 | TRBV20-1
CASSFREGLETQYF | TRBJ2-5 | TRBV28
CATSSRDRMYEQYF | TRBJ2-7 | TRBV15
CASIPDSYYGYTF | TRBJ1-2 | TRBV7-3
CASSDPGGGSVSYNEQFF | TRBJ2-1 | TRBV6-1
CSAGGSNQPQHF | TRBJ1-5 | TRBV20-1
CASRSDRGITEAFF | TRBJ1-1 | TRBV6-1
CGSRGRTDTQYF | TRBJ2-3 | TRBV6-2/TRBV6-3
CASSAGPGILPDTQYF | TRBJ2-3 | TRBV28
CASSSLAGSSYNEQFF | TRBJ2-1 | TRBV7-2
CASTQSSYNEQFF | TRBJ2-1 | TRBV6-2/TRBV6-3
CASGGRTFNSPLHF | TRBJ1-6 | TRBV6-1
CASSPPGSPYEQYF | TRBJ2-7 | TRBV18
CASSSLGISLSSYNEQFF | TRBJ2-1 | TRBV5-4
CASSRSGSYEQYF | TRBJ2-7 | TRBV28
CASSYSIGQYDYEQYF | TRBJ2-7 | TRBV6-2/TRBV6-3
CSARRTPGPNNEQFF | TRBJ2-1 | TRBV20-1
CASSDPGLVDTQYF | TRBJ2-3 | TRBV25-1
CASILRAETTSIDTQYF | TRBJ2-3 | TRBV6-2/TRBV6-3
CASSLVDSTDTQYF | TRBJ2-3 | TRBV7-2
CASSHRQGENIQYF | TRBJ2-4 | TRBV5-1
CASSLGVPSEQFF | TRBJ2-1 | TRBV11-2
CSAPSSGRTDTQYF | TRBJ2-3 | TRBV20-1
CASSESAVINEKLFF | TRBJ1-4 | TRBV6-1
CASSPSGRAHEQYF | TRBJ2-7 | TRBV28
CASSYSRTLMNTEAFF | TRBJ1-1 | TRBV6-2/TRBV6-3
CASSHYKENYGYTF | TRBJ1-2 | TRBV4-2
CASTQYGGTSYNEQFF | TRBJ2-1 | TRBV19
CASSAPAGREDGYTF | TRBJ1-2 | TRBV28
CSARDRLGAGGAYEQFF | TRBJ2-1 | TRBV20-1
CSANTGNFHEQYF | TRBJ2-7 | TRBV20-1
CASSLEAVSNYGYTF | TRBJ1-2 | TRBV5-4
CASSGRPPNIQYF | TRBJ2-4 | TRBV12-3/TRBV12-4
CASSGTGGELVVDTQYF | TRBJ2-3 | TRBV19
CSARAGSATPYTLYF | TRBJ2-3 | TRBV20-1
CARSSILDEQYF | TRBJ2-7 | TRBV27